This TCR beta chain was sequenced for a study of blood T cell repertoires in COVID-19. At the level of the study: Acute and convalescent COVID-19 samples came from the United States, Italy and Spain. From T cells, B-cell-depleted T cells, or PBMCs came the material, which was cDNA or gDNA.

In the study's own analysis: Reference gene primer amplification in the assay estimated nucleated cell counts. Generated by immunoSEQ multiplex PCR, the TCRdb table keeps only in-frame clones and is missing some. For V, J and clone size, that table is used; D and trimming come from the DNA. Among about 180,000 clones listed, 70% to 90% were seen once. CDR3 size: 15 residues. The V gene's germline CDR1 is LNHDA and CDR2 SQIVND (reference sequence). Trimming took 6 bases from V and 2 from J; bases not matched to a gene: 7. The chain carries TRBV19 and TRBJ1-2, with 9 nucleotides matching TRBD1. This TCR was recovered from a man aged 60 to 75 with acute or convalescent COVID-19. The sample comprised peripheral blood. The CDR3: CASRRDRATNYGYTF. Here the CDR3 DNA reads TGTGCCAGTAGAAGGGACAGGGCGACCAACTATGGCTACACCTTC.